These 6 T cell receptor beta chains were all obtained from the same sample, sequenced in a study of persistence of HIV-infected CD4 T cells. Sequencing used immunoSEQ version 4 in survey mode. Measured with immunoSEQ multiplex PCR; TCRdb has only the in-frame clones, and not every one. Of more than 25,000 clones in the sample, around 80% were seen once. Stimulation used around 9.1 ug/mL lysate from CMV-infected fibroblasts. CD40L-negative CD69-negative CD45RO-high memory CD4+ T cells were sorted as populations depleted of antigen-responding cells. These TCRs are of unknown antigen specificity. The input for sequencing was CD4+ T cells sorted from PBMCs after approximately 20-hour stimulation, taken from a patient who received antiretroviral therapy. These receptor sequences come from an adult woman with HIV who was CMV-seropositive.

This clone is a singleton in its sample. This chain uses TRBV2 with TRBJ1-1; a possible D gene is TRBD1 (5 bases). Germline loops: CDR1 SNHLY, CDR2 FYNNEI. The ends were cut back, 7 bases at V and 3 bases at J, with 15 bases in the middle. CDR3 length: 14 amino acids. DNA for the CDR3: TGTGCCAGCAATCTGGGGCAATTGGACACTGAAGCTTTCTTT. Its translation is CASNLGQLDTEAFF.

This chain uses TRBV3-1 (or the pseudogene TRBV3-2) with TRBJ2-3, with 11 positions matching TRBD2. There are 15 residues in the CDR3. Germline values: CDR1 LGHDT, CDR2 YNNKEL (reference sequence). The junction had 10 bases not matched to a gene; V was cut back by 8 bases and J by 6 bases. The CDR3 coding sequence is TGTGCCAGCCGCCCGGGACTAGCGGATTATGATACGCAGTATTTT. This gives the protein CASRPGLADYDTQYF.

The gene calls are TRBV7-6 and TRBJ1-3; 7 bases match TRBD1. V was pared by 5 bases and J by 0 bases, with 4 bases of the junction left unmatched. Germline CDR1 and CDR2: SGHVS and FNYEAQ. CDR3 length equals 15 residues. The CDR3 loop reads CASSLGTASGNTIYF. In DNA form, the CDR3 reads TGTGCCAGCAGCCTAGGGACAGCCTCTGGAAACACCATATATTTT.

This rearrangement joins TRBV5-4 to TRBJ1-2, with 7 nucleotides matching TRBD1. Germline CDR1 SGHNT, CDR2 YYREEE (reference sequence). The ends lost 4 bases at V and 1 base at J; junction bases unmatched: 4. This CDR3 spans 14 amino acids. CDR3 in amino acids: CASSVQGVNYGYTF. The CDR3 DNA sequence: TGTGCCAGCAGCGTCCAGGGGGTTAACTATGGCTACACCTTC.

The chain links TRBV5-1 to TRBJ1-2; 7 bases agree with TRBD1. Trimming removed 2 bases from V and 6 bases from J; junction bases left unmatched: 1. Germline CDR1 reads SGHRS; CDR2 reads YFSETQ. This CDR3 has 12 amino acids. Here the CDR3 reads CASSFDRDGYTF. In nucleotides, the CDR3 is TGCGCCAGCAGCTTCGACAGGGATGGCTACACCTTC. The whole variable domain, filled in from reference TRBV5-1 and TRBJ1-2, reads KAGVTQTPRYLIKTRGQQVTLSCSPISGHRSVSWYQQTPGQGLQFLFEYFSETQRNKGNFPGRFSGRQFSNSRSEMNVSTLELGDSALYLCASSFDRDGYTFGSGTRLTVV.

CDR3: CATTSGGGHNEQFF. CDR3 DNA sequence: TGTGCCACCACCAGCGGGGGGGGGCACAATGAGCAGTTCTTC. The rearrangement joins TRBV14 to TRBJ2-1; 10 bases agree with TRBD2. The CDR3 has 14 amino acids. Germline-derived CDR1 and CDR2 are SGHDN and FVKESK. Trimming at V came to 10 bases and at J to 5 bases, leaving 8 bases not matched to a gene.